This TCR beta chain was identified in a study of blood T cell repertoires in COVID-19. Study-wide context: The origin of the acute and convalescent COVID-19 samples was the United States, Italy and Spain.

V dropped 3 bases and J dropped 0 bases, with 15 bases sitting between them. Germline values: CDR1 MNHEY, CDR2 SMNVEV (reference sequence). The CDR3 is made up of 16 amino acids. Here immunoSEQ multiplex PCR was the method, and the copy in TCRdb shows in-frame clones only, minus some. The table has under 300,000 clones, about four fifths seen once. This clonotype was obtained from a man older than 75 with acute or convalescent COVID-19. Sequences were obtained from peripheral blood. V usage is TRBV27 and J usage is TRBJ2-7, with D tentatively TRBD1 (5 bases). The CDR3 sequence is CASSLKWTLSSYEQYF. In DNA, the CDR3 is TGTGCCAGCAGTTTGAAATGGACACTGAGCTCCTACGAGCAGTACTTC.